The clone carrying this T cell receptor (beta chain) has a handful of counts. Its specificity is not known. CDR1 and CDR2 (germline): GTSNPN, SVGIG (reference sequence). The V and J ends lost 4 bases and 9 bases respectively, with 22 bases between them. The CDR3 covers 16 residues. Quantitative 5'-RACE with molecular barcodes generated TCR beta libraries. Each CDR3 protein is one row after TCRdb ran MiXCR on the 5' RACE reads. The top ten hold approximately 16% of the sample, which has about 180,000 distinct CDR3 sequences, 9.5% to 10% seen once. The sample belongs to a study of CD8 T cells in ankylosing spondylitis. Study conclusions and caveats: Prior work had noted some motif variants in reactive arthritis blood and synovial fluid. Clones linked to disease were reported to show significant enrichment in matched ankylosing spondylitis synovial fluid. It appeared that ankylosing spondylitis blood was characterized by a TCR beta motif of fewer than 10 highly homologous variants.

The gene calls are TRBV30 and TRBJ1-6; tentatively, D is TRBD1 (5 bases). This sequence was found in a female donor with ankylosing spondylitis or in good health (not recorded which). The specimen was blood, either unsorted or a sorted T cell fraction (not recorded which). The CDR3 is CAWTVRGDSLSSPLHF. CDR3 DNA: TGTGCCTGGACCGTCCGGGGGGACTCCCTGAGTTCACCCCTCCACTTT.